Listed below are T cell receptor beta chains from one sample, sequenced in a study of HIV-infected patients and healthy controls. TCRdb itself ran the 5' RACE reads through MiXCR, one entry per CDR3 protein. The table records around 62,000 distinct CDR3 sequences, approximately 21% of them present only once. Sequencing was carried out using CD4+ T cells from blood. These TCRs come from a human donor in good health. CDR3s include the opening cysteine and the closing phenylalanine or tryptophan. A D gene is named only where the DNA matches it firmly. Size values are once, few and many counts, or a class for expanded clones, and some rows have none.

clone_size	cdr3_length	v_call	j_call	d_call	cdr3_nt	cdr3_aa
-	16	TRBV3-1	TRBJ1-6	-	TGTGCCAGCAGCCTCCCCGGGATCCTAGGAAGTTCACCCCTCCACTTT	CASSLPGILGSSPLHF
-	12	TRBV6-5	TRBJ2-1	TRBD2	TGTGCCAGCCGGACTAGCGGGCGTGAGCAGTTCTTC	CASRTSGREQFF
many	16	TRBV7-9	TRBJ2-1	-	TGTGCCAGCAGCTGGACGGGATCACCTGTTATTGATGAGCAGTTCTTC	CASSWTGSPVIDEQFF
few	13	TRBV20-1	TRBJ1-5	-	TGCAGTGCTGCTCTTTCTAGGAATCAGCCCCAGCATTTT	CSAALSRNQPQHF
few	16	TRBV28	TRBJ1-5	-	TGTGCCAGCAGTTTATGGGGGATAGGGTACAATCAGCCCCAGCATTTT	CASSLWGIGYNQPQHF
few	15	TRBV6-6	TRBJ2-3	-	TGTGCCAGCATCTCAGGTCAGGGTCCCACAGATACGCAGTATTTT	CASISGQGPTDTQYF
-	15	TRBV20-1	TRBJ1-1	TRBD1	TGCAGTGCCCCGGACAGGGTAACCGGAAACACTGAAGCTTTCTTT	CSAPDRVTGNTEAFF
many	14	TRBV7-2	TRBJ1-1	-	TGTGCCAGCAATCCGACACCTTCGAACACTGAAGCTTTCTTT	CASNPTPSNTEAFF
-	15	TRBV28	TRBJ2-3	TRBD1	TGTGCCAGCAGTCCGGACAGGTCGACCCTAGATACGCAGTATTTT	CASSPDRSTLDTQYF
few	12	TRBV12-3/TRBV12-4	TRBJ1-1	-	TGTGCCAGCAGTCCTCGGATGGCTGAAGCTTTCTTT	CASSPRMAEAFF
-	15	TRBV28	TRBJ1-5	-	TGTGCCAGCACAACACCCCAACGAGGCAATCAGCCCCAGCATTTT	CASTTPQRGNQPQHF
few	14	TRBV29-1	TRBJ1-1	TRBD1	TGCAGCGTTGGTGGGACAGACATGAACACTGAAGCTTTCTTT	CSVGGTDMNTEAFF
many	14	TRBV10-3	TRBJ2-7	-	TGTGCCATCAGCCCGCGGGACAGCGGCTACGAGCAGTACTTC	CAISPRDSGYEQYF
few	17	TRBV5-1	TRBJ1-3	-	TGCGCCAGCAGCTGGAATCCTACAGCGAACTCTGGAAACACCATATATTTT	CASSWNPTANSGNTIYF
-	14	TRBV10-3	TRBJ1-2	-	TGTGCCATCAGTCGGGGGGAGACTAACTATGGCTACACCTTC	CAISRGETNYGYTF
few	16	TRBV9	TRBJ2-5	TRBD2	TGTGCCAGCAGCACCTCTAGCGGGAGAACTCAAGAGACCCAGTACTTC	CASSTSSGRTQETQYF
many	15	TRBV28	TRBJ1-2	-	TGTGCCAGCCGGTCAACCGACCGGGGACCTTATGGCTACACCTTC	CASRSTDRGPYGYTF
-	15	TRBV6-6	TRBJ1-2	-	TGTGCCAGCAGTTACGAAGCGATAAGTCAGCGTGGCTACACCTTC	CASSYEAISQRGYTF
many	14	TRBV30	TRBJ1-4	-	TGTGCCTGGAGTGGAGCTTTGGACGGTGAAAAACTGTTTTTT	CAWSGALDGEKLFF
few	13	TRBV19	TRBJ1-2	-	TGTGCCAGTAGTAACGGACTAAACTATGGCTACACCTTC	CASSNGLNYGYTF
-	13	TRBV5-1	TRBJ1-6	TRBD1	TGCGCCACCAGGGGGGAAACTAATTCACCCCTCCACTTT	CATRGETNSPLHF
-	15	TRBV27	TRBJ1-1	-	TGTGCCAGCAGTTTACTTTTAGGGCGGGAATCTGAAGCTTTCTTT	CASSLLLGRESEAFF
many	14	TRBV7-2	TRBJ1-1	-	TGTGCCAGCAGCTTTCGCGGTTTTGGCACTGAAGCTTTCTTT	CASSFRGFGTEAFF
many	13	TRBV29-1	TRBJ2-1	TRBD2	TGCAGCGCTGGGACTAGCGGGAGACATGAGCAGTTCTTC	CSAGTSGRHEQFF
many	11	TRBV6-5	TRBJ1-1	-	TGTGCCAGCAGTTACTTAGGGGAGGCTTTCTTT	CASSYLGEAFF
few	13	TRBV29-1	TRBJ2-1	-	TGCAGCGTCATCAAAGGGTCCTACAATGAGCAGTTCTTC	CSVIKGSYNEQFF
many	18	TRBV24-1	TRBJ2-1	TRBD2	TGTGCCACCAGTGAATACGAACCACTAGCGGGAGGTCGCAATGAGCAGTTCTTC	CATSEYEPLAGGRNEQFF
-	15	TRBV10-3	TRBJ1-5	-	TGTGCCATCAGTAAGTCGAGGGGGACGGGTCAGCCCCAGCATTTT	CAISKSRGTGQPQHF
few	16	TRBV19	TRBJ2-3	TRBD1	TGTGCCAGTAGTATAGATGGGGGACAGGGCACAGATACGCAGTATTTT	CASSIDGGQGTDTQYF
few	16	TRBV19	TRBJ1-1	-	TGTGCCAGTAGTATAGGAGGCCCAGGGCCGAACACTGAAGCTTTCTTT	CASSIGGPGPNTEAFF
many	17	TRBV6-2/TRBV6-3	TRBJ1-2	TRBD1	TGTGCCAGCAGCCCTGACAGGGGGCGGTCACTAAGCTATGGCTACACCTTC	CASSPDRGRSLSYGYTF
few	13	TRBV28	TRBJ2-3	-	TGTGCTACAGGGAGAACTAGCACAGATACGCAGTATTTT	CATGRTSTDTQYF
many	14	TRBV7-2	TRBJ2-7	TRBD2	TGTGCCAGCAGCTTTAGCGGGAGCACTTACGAGCAGTACTTC	CASSFSGSTYEQYF
many	16	TRBV4-3	TRBJ1-3	TRBD1	TGCGCCAGCAGCCAAGAATTACAGGGGGCTGGAAACACCATATATTTT	CASSQELQGAGNTIYF
-	17	TRBV2	TRBJ2-2	TRBD2	TGTGCCAGCAGTCCCTCCCTCGCGGGGGGGAACACCGGGGAGCTGTTTTTT	CASSPSLAGGNTGELFF
many	14	TRBV29-1	TRBJ2-2	TRBD1	TGCAGCGTTGACAGGGGGCTTAACACCGGGGAGCTGTTTTTT	CSVDRGLNTGELFF
-	16	TRBV5-4	TRBJ2-2	-	TGTGCCAGCAGCCCCCATTCGTACGGGAACACCGGGGAGCTGTTTTTT	CASSPHSYGNTGELFF
-	15	TRBV7-9	TRBJ2-1	-	TGTGCCAGCAGCTCCCTGGACAGTAACTACAATGAGCAGTTCTTC	CASSSLDSNYNEQFF
few	14	TRBV30	TRBJ1-3	-	TGTGCCTGGAGTAGCGGGTTCTCTGGAAACACCATATATTTT	CAWSSGFSGNTIYF
many	15	TRBV18	TRBJ2-1	TRBD2	TGTGCCAGCTCACCAGGGACTAGCGCACCCAATGAGCAGTTCTTC	CASSPGTSAPNEQFF
many	14	TRBV5-1	TRBJ1-1	TRBD1	TGCGCCAGCAGCCCACAGGGGATGGATACTGAAGCTTTCTTT	CASSPQGMDTEAFF
-	12	TRBV11-2	TRBJ2-3	-	TGTGCCAGCAGCTCGCGGTTAGATACGCAGTATTTT	CASSSRLDTQYF
few	12	TRBV2	TRBJ1-2	-	TGTGCCAGCAGTCGATTTGACTATGGCTACACCTTC	CASSRFDYGYTF
-	12	TRBV10-3	TRBJ2-2	-	TGTGCCATCAGTGTCCCAGTCGGGGAGCTGTTTTTT	CAISVPVGELFF
many	16	TRBV24-1	TRBJ2-5	-	TGTGCCACCAGTGATTTGCCGTCAACAGGGAGAGAGACCCAGTACTTC	CATSDLPSTGRETQYF
-	15	TRBV6-1	TRBJ1-2	-	TGTGCCAGCAGTCCGTTGGGTGAACGGAACTATGGCTACACCTTC	CASSPLGERNYGYTF